A single sample is the source of the 24 T cell receptor beta chains below, sequenced in a study of shared clonotypes between healthy human individuals. Assay: immunoSEQ multiplex PCR; the TCRdb copy retains only in-frame clones and omits some. This sample has approximately 2.5 million clones, with 80% to 95% found just once. The source material was naive CD4+ T cells from PBMCs. Regarding subset: CD45RA+ positively selected. The source of these receptors is a man between 18 and 29 years old in good health. Some clones in this sample may be carry-over from other donors' samples.

The CDR3 DNA is TGTGCCAGCAGCGGAGACAGGGGCACACTTAACTATGGCTACACCTTC. Amino acids: CASSGDRGTLNYGYTF. The chain employs TRBV25-1 and TRBJ1-2, with TRBD1 matching over 8 bases. Losses at the gene ends were 6 bases for V and 1 base for J; bases not matched to a gene: 10. This CDR3 is built from 16 residues. CDR1 and CDR2 (germline): MGHDK, SYGVNS.

With respect to this clone: Other DNA sequences in the sample encode the same CDR3. The chain uses TRBV7-2 and TRBJ2-7; no clear D. The CDR3 has 13 residues. CDR1 is SGHTA, CDR2 FQGNSA, per germline. V lost 1 base and J 1 base, leaving 5 bases between the germline ends. The chain's CDR3 is CASSLGWSYEQYF. The CDR3 DNA follows: TGTGCCAGCAGCTTAGGTTGGTCCTACGAGCAGTACTTC. Variable domain in full (rest from reference TRBV7-2 and TRBJ2-7): GAGVSQSPSNKVTEKGKDVELRCDPISGHTALYWYRQSLGQGLEFLIYFQGNSAPDKSGLPSDRFSAERTGGSVSTLTIQRTQQEDSAVYLCASSLGWSYEQYFGPGTRLTVT.

V is TRBV5-5 and J is TRBJ2-7, with 7 bases fitting TRBD1. The V and J ends lost 4 bases and 2 bases, in that order; junction bases with no gene match: 3. This CDR3 spans 13 amino acids. Germline CDR1 and CDR2: SGHKS and YYEKEE (reference sequence). Written as DNA, the CDR3 is TGTGCCAGCAGCCGGGACAGAACCTACGAGCAGTACTTC. Encoded protein: CASSRDRTYEQYF.

The rearrangement joins TRBV11-2 to TRBJ2-2; D may match TRBD1 or TRBD2 (6 bases each). Per germline, CDR1 SGHAT and CDR2 FQNNGV. The CDR3 runs 15 residues. Trimming stripped 2 bases from V and 4 bases from J, with 11 bases between. CDR3 amino acids: CASSLSPGATGELFF. CDR3 nucleotides: TGTGCCAGCAGCTTATCCCCGGGGGCCACCGGGGAGCTGTTTTTT.

A few counts support this clone. Other DNA sequences in this sample translate to the same CDR3. The V gene is TRBV19, the J gene TRBJ2-1, with unresolved D. Trimming took 4 bases from V and 3 from J, leaving 1 base between them. The CDR3 consists of 11 residues. Germline V CDR1 and CDR2: LNHDA, SQIVND (reference sequence). For the CDR3, the DNA is TGTGCCAGTAGTAACTACAATGAGCAGTTCTTC. Its protein product is CASSNYNEQFF.

V and J are TRBV9 and TRBJ1-5; D not certain. The germline CDR1 and CDR2 sequences are SGDLS and YYNGEE. Trimming removed 0 bases from V and 6 bases from J, with 7 bases in between. The CDR3 totals 13 residues. The CDR3 protein is CASSVGSAQPQHF. Here the CDR3 DNA reads TGTGCCAGCAGCGTAGGCTCCGCTCAGCCCCAGCATTTT.

This rearrangement joins TRBV6-5 to TRBJ2-1, with D perhaps matching TRBD2 (5 bases). The CDR3 covers 16 residues. The V end lost 2 bases, the J end lost 4 bases, and 15 bases lay between the germline ends. Germline V gene lookup returns CDR1 MNHEY and CDR2 SVGAGI. DNA of the CDR3: TGTGCCAGCAGTTACGGGGTGGGAGTTGGGTACAATGAGCAGTTCTTC. It translates to CASSYGVGVGYNEQFF.

A single count supports this clone. The gene calls are TRBV5-6 and TRBJ2-5; 8 nucleotides line up with TRBD1. The CDR3 has 14 residues. From germline, CDR1 is SGHDT and CDR2 YYEEEE. V lost 6 bases to trimming and J lost 4 bases; unmatched junction nucleotides: 8. CDR3 sequence (DNA): TGTGCCAGCATCCGACAGGGGATCCGAGAGACCCAGTACTTC. Translating gives CASIRQGIRETQYF.

Written as DNA, the CDR3 is TGTGCCAGCAGCCGTAAGGGAACAGGGGTAGAGACCCAGTACTTC. Translation gives CASSRKGTGVETQYF. V gene TRBV7-3 combines with J gene TRBJ2-5; 7 bases are a match to TRBD1. Germline V gene data show CDR1 as SGHTA and CDR2 as FQGTGA. This CDR3 spans 15 amino acids. J gave up 4 bases and V 5 bases, and 10 bases lay outside the gene matches.

The chain has TRBV4-1 and TRBJ2-1; 15 nucleotides line up with TRBD2. V lost 1 base, J lost 2 bases, and 3 bases stayed unmatched. From germline, CDR1 is MGHRA and CDR2 YSYEKL. The CDR3 is made up of 18 amino acids. CDR3 nucleotide sequence: TGCGCCAGCAGCCAAGGAGGGACTAGCGGGAGGACCTACAATGAGCAGTTCTTC. Translating gives CASSQGGTSGRTYNEQFF.

This chain links TRBV7-2 with TRBJ2-1; D remains unclear. The ends were cut back, 7 bases at V and 0 bases at J, with 13 bases in the middle. Germline loops: CDR1 SGHTA, CDR2 FQGNSA. The CDR3 loop spans 15 amino acids. In DNA form, the CDR3 reads TGTGCCAGCACTGGGTGGGTCAGCTCCTACAATGAGCAGTTCTTC. Its translation is CASTGWVSSYNEQFF.

This clone showed up just once. The V and J genes are TRBV4-2 and TRBJ2-1; D might be TRBD2 (5 bases). V lost 4 bases and J lost 4, with 17 bases in between. This CDR3 spans 16 amino acids. Germline CDR1 and CDR2: LGHNA and YNFKEQ. CDR3 in amino acids: CASSPRPGGSYNEQFF. CDR3 sequence (DNA): TGTGCCAGCAGCCCACGTCCGGGCGGGTCTTACAATGAGCAGTTCTTC.

V usage is TRBV27 and J usage is TRBJ2-7, with D maybe TRBD2 (6 bases). This CDR3 is built from 16 residues. CDR1 is MNHEY, CDR2 SMNVEV, per germline (reference sequence). V dropped 7 bases and J dropped 2 bases, with 21 bases sitting between them. CDR3 amino acids: CASNHHGGVRTYEQYF. The CDR3 DNA reads TGTGCCAGCAACCATCACGGAGGGGTGCGGACCTACGAGCAGTACTTC.

The chain links TRBV7-2 to TRBJ2-3; 8 nucleotides align to TRBD2. Germline trimming cut 3 bases from V and 2 bases from J; bases unmatched to any gene: 4. In germline, CDR1 is SGHTA, CDR2 FQGNSA. CDR3 length equals 15 residues. The CDR3 protein is CASSLNSGNTDTQYF. Here the CDR3 DNA reads TGTGCCAGCAGCTTGAATAGCGGGAACACAGATACGCAGTATTTT.

The CDR3 protein is CASNPTVSNTGELFF. In nucleotides, the CDR3 is TGTGCCAGCAACCCTACAGTCTCGAACACCGGGGAGCTGTTTTTT. This chain joins TRBV7-2 and TRBJ2-2, with unresolved D. CDR1 SGHTA and CDR2 FQGNSA come from the germline V gene. The CDR3 sequence is 15 residues long. Trimming cost V 7 bases and J 0 bases, with 12 bases left between them.

This clone was observed once. The rearrangement joins TRBV7-2 to TRBJ1-1; no clear D. The CDR3 has 12 residues. CDR1 is SGHTA and CDR2 is FQGNSA in the germline V gene. Trimming left V 5 bases short and J 7 bases short, with 11 bases between. The CDR3 reads CASSPGRREAFF. DNA of the CDR3: TGTGCCAGCAGCCCAGGTCGGCGTGAAGCTTTCTTT.

This clone was counted a single time. This CDR3 is CASSWTGKSNYGYTF. The CDR3, as DNA: TGTGCCAGCAGCTGGACAGGGAAAAGTAACTATGGCTACACCTTC. The rearrangement links TRBV5-8 to TRBJ1-2; 8 bases are a match to TRBD1. The V gene's germline CDR1 is SGHTS and CDR2 YDEGEE. The J segment lost 1 base and the V segment lost 3 bases, leaving 5 bases of the junction unmatched. The CDR3 totals 15 residues.

J is TRBJ1-5 and V is TRBV19; D is undetermined. CDR3 length: 18 amino acids. CDR1 LNHDA and CDR2 SQIVND come from the germline V gene (reference sequence). Trimming shortened V by 3 bases and J by 0 bases, and 18 bases separated the two germline ends. CDR3 bases: TGTGCCAGTAGTATTGCGGGGTCCGCTTTTTATAGCAATCAGCCCCAGCATTTT. This translates into CASSIAGSAFYSNQPQHF.

The chain combines TRBV28 with TRBJ1-4; D ambiguous. V was cut by 8 bases and J by 4 bases, with 17 bases left in between. Germline CDR1 reads MDHEN; CDR2 reads SYDVKM. The CDR3 length is 15 residues. Here the CDR3 DNA reads TGTGCCAGCTGCAAACGCGGAGTCCATAATGAAAAACTGTTTTTT. Amino acid sequence: CASCKRGVHNEKLFF.

The gene calls are TRBV10-3 and TRBJ2-2; D remains ambiguous. Germline CDR1 reads ENHRY; CDR2 reads SYGVKD. The V gene lost 2 bases and the J gene lost 0 bases, with 13 bases spanning the gap. The CDR3 spans 17 residues. Here the CDR3 DNA reads TGTGCCATCAGTGAGCGTCCACCCCTCGCGAACACCGGGGAGCTGTTTTTT. It is translated as CAISERPPLANTGELFF.

This clone was picked up a small number of times. The J gene is TRBJ2-1, the V gene TRBV11-2; 10 bases agree with TRBD2. V trimming: 4 bases; J trimming: 2 bases; junction bases outside the gene matches: 5. The V gene's germline CDR1 is SGHAT and CDR2 FQNNGV. The CDR3 totals 16 residues. Here the CDR3 reads CASSSASGRAYNEQFF. For the CDR3, the DNA is TGTGCCAGCAGCTCCGCCAGCGGGAGGGCCTACAATGAGCAGTTCTTC.

The chain carries TRBV15 and TRBJ1-2, with a weak D call TRBD1 (5 bases). The CDR3 length is 13 residues. Trimming cost V 5 bases and J 4 bases, with 11 bases left between them. Germline V gene data show CDR1 as LNHNV and CDR2 as YYDKDF (reference sequence). The CDR3 loop reads CATSPSRGYGYTF. The CDR3 DNA reads as TGTGCCACCAGCCCCAGTAGGGGCTATGGCTACACCTTC.

The V call is TRBV21-1, the J call TRBJ2-5. TRBV21-1 is labeled a pseudogene. This CDR3 has 17 amino acids. The CDR3 is CASSKAWGLLAQETQYF. The CDR3 nucleotides are TGTGCCAGCAGCAAAGCTTGGGGGTTGCTCGCCCAAGAGACCCAGTACTTC.

This clone appeared once. The chain couples TRBV2 to TRBJ1-1; the D gene is possibly TRBD1 (5 bases). This CDR3 contains 13 residues. Germline V gives CDR1 SNHLY, CDR2 FYNNEI. The germline V and J ends were trimmed by 6 bases and 2 bases, with 10 bases remaining between them. CDR3 bases: TGTGCCAGCAGAGGGGAAACTAACACTGAAGCTTTCTTT. Protein: CASRGETNTEAFF.